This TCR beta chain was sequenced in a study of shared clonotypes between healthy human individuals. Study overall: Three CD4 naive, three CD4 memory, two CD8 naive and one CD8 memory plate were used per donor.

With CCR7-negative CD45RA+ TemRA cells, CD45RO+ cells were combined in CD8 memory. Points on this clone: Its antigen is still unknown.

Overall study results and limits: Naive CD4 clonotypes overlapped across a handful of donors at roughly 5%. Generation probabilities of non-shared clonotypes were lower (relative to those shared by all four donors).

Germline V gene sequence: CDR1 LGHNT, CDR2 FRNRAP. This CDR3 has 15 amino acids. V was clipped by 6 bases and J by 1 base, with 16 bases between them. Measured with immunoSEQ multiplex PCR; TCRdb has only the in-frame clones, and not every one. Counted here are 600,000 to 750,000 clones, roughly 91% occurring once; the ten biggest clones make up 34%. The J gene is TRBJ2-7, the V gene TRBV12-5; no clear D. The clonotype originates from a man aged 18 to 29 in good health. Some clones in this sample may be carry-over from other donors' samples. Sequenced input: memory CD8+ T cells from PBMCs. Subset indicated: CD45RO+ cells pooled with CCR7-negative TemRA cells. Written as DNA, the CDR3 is TGTGCTAGTGGGCCCGATTGGGCCGTTTCCTACGAGCAGTACTTC. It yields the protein CASGPDWAVSYEQYF.